Listed below are T cell receptor beta chains from one sample, sequenced in a study of tumor-infiltrating lymphocytes in glioblastoma multiforme. TCRdb reprocessed the multiplex PCR reads with MiXCR, giving one entry per CDR3 protein. This table holds some 32,000 distinct CDR3 sequences, about 64% found once. Sequenced: brain tumor tissue. The receptors stem from a male donor with glioblastoma. The CDR3 runs from the conserved cysteine through the conserved F or W. The D gene is left open where the match is weak. Size is stated for part of the rows, as once, few or many counts, or as a class when the clone is expanded.

cdr3_nt: TGTGCCAGCAGTTTGCAGCAGGGGGTCTGCGAGCAGTACTTC
cdr3_aa: CASSLQQGVCEQYF
v_call: TRBV28
j_call: TRBJ2-7
d_call: TRBD1
clone_size: few

cdr3_nt: TGTGCCAGCAGTGATCTGCGGGAGAGCTCCTACGAGCAGTACTTC
cdr3_aa: CASSDLRESSYEQYF
v_call: TRBV6-4
j_call: TRBJ2-7
d_call: TRBD2
clone_size: many

cdr3_nt: TGCAGCGGACGGACGGAAACCAACGGCGGGGAGCTGTTTTTT
cdr3_aa: CSGRTETNGGELFF
v_call: TRBV29-1
j_call: TRBJ2-2
d_call: .
clone_size: .

cdr3_nt: TGCACTGCTAGAGATTTTGTTACAGCGAACACTGAAGCTTTCTTT
cdr3_aa: CTARDFVTANTEAFF
v_call: TRBV20-1
j_call: TRBJ1-1
d_call: .
clone_size: .

cdr3_nt: TGTGCCAGCAGTCCTTCCGGGGGGGACCGAAGAGAAGCTTTCTTT
cdr3_aa: CASSPSGGDRREAFF
v_call: TRBV28
j_call: TRBJ1-1
d_call: .
clone_size: many

cdr3_nt: TGTGCCAGCAGTTTTTACAGCCTATCTAGCACAGATACGCAGTATTTT
cdr3_aa: CASSFYSLSSTDTQYF
v_call: TRBV12-3/TRBV12-4
j_call: TRBJ2-3
d_call: .
clone_size: many

cdr3_nt: TGCAGTGCTAGAGATCCGGGCTCACCTGGGGGGACCCAGTACTTC
cdr3_aa: CSARDPGSPGGTQYF
v_call: TRBV20-1
j_call: TRBJ2-5
d_call: .
clone_size: many

cdr3_nt: TGTGCCAGCAGCCGACAGGGTGGAGAGACCCAGTACTTC
cdr3_aa: CASSRQGGETQYF
v_call: TRBV12-3/TRBV12-4
j_call: TRBJ2-5
d_call: TRBD1
clone_size: .

cdr3_nt: TGTGCCAGCAGCCCTACGTCGGATGCTAGCTACATATTC
cdr3_aa: CASSPTSDASYIF
v_call: TRBV11-2
j_call: TRBJ1-2
d_call: .
clone_size: once

cdr3_nt: TGCAGTGCTTCCTGGACTAGCGGATACAATGAGCAGTTCTTC
cdr3_aa: CSASWTSGYNEQFF
v_call: TRBV20-1
j_call: TRBJ2-1
d_call: TRBD2
clone_size: .

cdr3_nt: TGCAGTGCTAGAGATAAGACAGGGAATGGCCATACCTTC
cdr3_aa: CSARDKTGNGHTF
v_call: TRBV20-1
j_call: TRBJ1-2
d_call: TRBD1
clone_size: once

cdr3_nt: TGCAGTGCACCCAATAGTACGGTCACTGAAACTTTCTTT
cdr3_aa: CSAPNSTVTETFF
v_call: TRBV20-1
j_call: TRBJ1-1
d_call: .
clone_size: .

cdr3_nt: TGCAGTGCTAGAGACAGGGCTACAGATACGCAGTATTTT
cdr3_aa: CSARDRATDTQYF
v_call: TRBV20-1
j_call: TRBJ2-3
d_call: .
clone_size: many

cdr3_nt: TGTGCCAGCAGTGAACAGGGGAGCTATGGCTACACCTTC
cdr3_aa: CASSEQGSYGYTF
v_call: TRBV6-1
j_call: TRBJ1-2
d_call: .
clone_size: many

cdr3_nt: TGTGCCAGCAGCTTACTGGGTACGCAGTATTTT
cdr3_aa: CASSLLGTQYF
v_call: TRBV11-2
j_call: TRBJ2-3
d_call: .
clone_size: .

cdr3_nt: TGTGCCAGCAGTCAGACAGGGCGGAACACTGAAGCTTTCTTT
cdr3_aa: CASSQTGRNTEAFF
v_call: TRBV6-6
j_call: TRBJ1-1
d_call: TRBD1
clone_size: many

cdr3_nt: TGCAGCGCCCGGACAGCGAACACCGGGGAGCTGCTTTTC
cdr3_aa: CSARTANTGELLF
v_call: TRBV29-1
j_call: TRBJ2-2
d_call: .
clone_size: .

cdr3_nt: TGCAGCGTTGTCAGGGTATCGAACACCGGGGAGCTGTTTTTT
cdr3_aa: CSVVRVSNTGELFF
v_call: TRBV29-1
j_call: TRBJ2-2
d_call: .
clone_size: once

cdr3_nt: TGCGCCAGCAGCCAAGTTCTTACCCGCTCTGGCACAGATACGCAGTATTTT
cdr3_aa: CASSQVLTRSGTDTQYF
v_call: TRBV4-1
j_call: TRBJ2-3
d_call: .
clone_size: many

cdr3_nt: TGCGCCAGCAGCTTGGAAGGGACCCTAGGTCCTGTCGAGGAGTACTTC
cdr3_aa: CASSLEGTLGPVEEYF
v_call: TRBV5-1
j_call: TRBJ2-7
d_call: .
clone_size: .

cdr3_nt: TGTGCCAGCAGTTTCGTAGAGGGAGGGCAGTATTTT
cdr3_aa: CASSFVEGGQYF
v_call: TRBV12-3/TRBV12-4
j_call: TRBJ2-3
d_call: .
clone_size: many

cdr3_nt: TGTGCCAGCAGTTCGACGGGACAGGCCATGGAGGAGACCCAGTGCTTC
cdr3_aa: CASSSTGQAMEETQCF
v_call: TRBV6-2/TRBV6-3
j_call: TRBJ2-5
d_call: TRBD1
clone_size: many

cdr3_nt: TGTGCCAGCAGTGAGGACAGCACGGGGGCCACAGATACGCAGTATTTT
cdr3_aa: CASSEDSTGATDTQYF
v_call: TRBV6-1
j_call: TRBJ2-3
d_call: .
clone_size: many

cdr3_nt: TGTGCCAGGGGGACAGGGGGGAGTCAGCCCCAGCATTTT
cdr3_aa: CARGTGGSQPQHF
v_call: TRBV6-5
j_call: TRBJ1-5
d_call: TRBD1
clone_size: many